These 16 T cell receptor beta chains share one sample of origin, sequenced in a study of a mutant IDH1 vaccine in newly diagnosed glioma. Measured with immunoSEQ multiplex PCR; TCRdb has only the in-frame clones, and not every one. This table has over 75,000 clones, roughly 89% appearing once. Noted time point: baseline, week 1 (first vaccination visit). Described treatment: pre-vaccination baseline after standard-of-care therapy. This material consisted of PBMCs, taken from a glioma patient treated with radiotherapy, temozolomide or both. The receptors come from a woman aged 45 to 65 with glioma.

The chain has TRBV5-1 and TRBJ1-1; D may be TRBD1 (5 bases). This CDR3 is 14 amino acids long. CDR1 and CDR2 (germline): SGHRS, YFSETQ. V lost 3 bases and J lost 1, with 10 bases in between. The CDR3 nucleotides are TGCGCCAGCAGCTATGGAGACAGGAACACTGAAGCTTTCTTT. This encodes CASSYGDRNTEAFF.

The chain is built from TRBV5-1 and TRBJ2-2; D not resolved. The V end was cut by 1 base, the J end by 4 bases, with 2 bases between. The germline gives CDR1 SGHRS, CDR2 YFSETQ. The CDR3 sequence is 12 residues long. CDR3 loop: CASSLSTGELFF. Here the CDR3 DNA reads TGCGCCAGCAGCTTGAGCACCGGGGAGCTGTTTTTT.

The chain combines TRBV27 with TRBJ2-7; D might be TRBD2 (7 bases). Trimming removed 2 bases at V and 0 bases at J, with 11 bases between. The CDR3 totals 15 residues. Germline CDR1 and CDR2: MNHEY and SMNVEV (reference sequence). The CDR3 is CASSLRGALSYEQYF. The CDR3 DNA reads TGTGCCAGCAGTTTACGGGGGGCTCTCTCCTACGAGCAGTACTTC.

This clone was seen a few times. The chain uses TRBV9 and TRBJ1-1; D unresolved. Germline values: CDR1 SGDLS, CDR2 YYNGEE. The ends were cut back, 1 base at V and 4 bases at J, with 8 bases in the middle. This CDR3 spans 13 amino acids. DNA of the CDR3: TGTGCCAGCAGCGTAAGTCCATTCACTGAAGCTTTCTTT. Translating it yields CASSVSPFTEAFF.

This clone has just one count. The chain joins TRBV30 to TRBJ2-3; D is unresolved. Germline V gene sequence: CDR1 GTSNPN, CDR2 SVGIG (reference sequence). CDR3 length: 11 residues. Trimming removed 2 bases from V and 6 bases from J, with 6 bases in between. CDR3 region: CAWSPGDTQYF. CDR3 DNA sequence: TGTGCCTGGAGTCCCGGGGATACGCAGTATTTT.

The rearrangement uses TRBV7-2 and TRBJ2-5, with 7 positions matching TRBD2. Germline trimming cut 8 bases from V and 4 bases from J; bases unmatched to any gene: 7. The CDR3 covers 13 residues. Looked up from germline, CDR1 is SGHTA and CDR2 is FQGNSA. This CDR3 reads CASGRVNGETQYF. The DNA for the CDR3 is TGTGCCAGCGGGAGGGTAAATGGAGAGACCCAGTACTTC.

The chain recombines TRBV9 with TRBJ1-4, with D hard to call. The germline gives CDR1 SGDLS, CDR2 YYNGEE. The V and J ends lost 2 bases and 4 bases respectively, with 6 bases between them. CDR3 length: 13 residues. CDR3 protein: CASSVADNEKLFF. In DNA, the CDR3 is TGTGCCAGCAGCGTGGCGGATAATGAAAAACTGTTTTTT.

This clone has more than one count but fewer than ten. The junction and the germline gene differ at one end; a read error may be behind it. The J gene is TRBJ1-4, the V gene TRBV2; the D is unclear. Germline assignment: CDR1 SNHLY and CDR2 FYNNEI. There are 10 residues in the CDR3. CDR3 region: CASSKEGCTF. The CDR3 DNA reads TGTGCCAGCAGTAAGGAGGGATGTACATTT.

This chain uses TRBV7-6 with TRBJ2-3, with a weak D call TRBD2 (5 bases). The ends were cut back, 4 bases at V and 0 bases at J, with 14 bases in the middle. CDR3 length equals 16 residues. In germline, CDR1 is SGHVS, CDR2 FNYEAQ. The CDR3 coding sequence is TGTGCCAGCAGCTCCTTGACACCGGGAAGCACAGATACGCAGTATTTT. Amino acids: CASSSLTPGSTDTQYF.

The rearrangement links TRBV6-1 to TRBJ1-1; the D gene is possibly TRBD1 (5 bases). V was pared by 11 bases and J by 5 bases, with 15 bases between. The V gene's germline CDR1 is MNHNS and CDR2 SASEGT. The CDR3 has 12 amino acids. Here the CDR3 reads CASGRGATEAFF. CDR3 coding DNA: TGTGCCTCGGGGAGGGGCGCGACTGAAGCTTTCTTT.

The chain links TRBV20-1 to TRBJ1-2, with D possibly being TRBD1 (5 bases). The CDR3 spans 11 residues. Germline CDR1 reads DFQATT; CDR2 reads SNEGSKA (reference sequence). The V and J ends lost 7 bases and 6 bases respectively, with 12 bases between them. The CDR3 DNA sequence: TGCAGTGTAGGGGAACCCCATGGCTACACCTTC. Protein product: CSVGEPHGYTF.

The chain joins TRBV28 to TRBJ1-2; TRBD1 matches at 7 bases. After removal of 5 bases from V and 4 bases from J, the junction contained 7 bases not matched to a gene. Germline CDR1 is MDHEN and CDR2 is SYDVKM. The CDR3 length is 14 residues. The CDR3, as DNA: TGTGCCAGCAGTCTTCCGGGACAGAGCTATGGCTACACCTTC. Translated, it gives CASSLPGQSYGYTF.

The rearrangement joins TRBV6-1 to TRBJ1-6; 7 bases agree with TRBD1. Losses at the gene ends were 6 bases for V and 7 bases for J; bases not matched to a gene: 6. Germline values: CDR1 MNHNS, CDR2 SASEGT. The CDR3 spans 14 residues. The CDR3 protein is CASSPGTANSPLHF. Written as DNA, the CDR3 is TGTGCCAGCAGCCCAGGGACAGCAAATTCACCCCTCCACTTT.

The rearrangement uses TRBV13 and TRBJ2-1, with D perhaps being TRBD1 or TRBD2 (5 bases each). Per the germline V gene, CDR1 is PRHDT and CDR2 is FYEKMQ (reference sequence). V lost 7 bases to trimming and J lost 4 bases, with 20 bases between them. The CDR3 has 16 residues. The DNA for the CDR3 is TGTGCCAGCAAGGTGAGGGACCCCGGTAAATACAATGAGCAGTTCTTC. Residues: CASKVRDPGKYNEQFF.

The sample holds one count of this clone. This chain joins TRBV6-1 and TRBJ2-7, with D maybe TRBD1 (6 bases). The CDR3 covers 12 residues. The germline V gene has CDR1 MNHNS and CDR2 SASEGT. V was shortened by 6 bases and J by 3 bases, with 9 bases between the two germline ends. This chain's CDR3 is CASSARGYEQYF. The CDR3 DNA reads as TGTGCCAGCAGCGCCAGGGGCTACGAGCAGTACTTC.

The V and J genes are TRBV19 and TRBJ1-1, with TRBD1 identical over 7 bases. Germline CDR1 LNHDA, CDR2 SQIVND (reference sequence). The CDR3 is made up of 14 amino acids. The V and J ends lost 7 bases and 0 bases, in that order; junction bases with no gene match: 5. CDR3 DNA sequence: TGTGCCAGTACTCCGGGACAGATGAACACTGAAGCTTTCTTT. Translated, it gives CASTPGQMNTEAFF.